These 2 T cell receptor beta chains were all obtained from the same sample, sequenced in a study of identical twins. TCRdb re-called the 5' RACE reads with MiXCR, one entry per CDR3 protein. The sample has more than 400,000 distinct CDR3 sequences, roughly 15% seen once; the top ten hold roughly 0.46%. These data are also associated with another study on yellow fever vaccine responses in identical twins.

The sequenced sample consisted of CD4+ T cells sorted from blood. The receptors were sampled from a woman under 30 in good health.

This chain links TRBV28 with TRBJ1-5; 7 bases fit TRBD1. Germline loops: CDR1 MDHEN, CDR2 SYDVKM. The length of the CDR3 is 14 residues. With 5 bases clipped from V and 4 bases from J, the junction kept 5 bases outside the gene matches. This CDR3 reads CASSPFRGNQPQHF. Here the CDR3 DNA reads TGTGCCAGCAGTCCTTTCAGGGGGAATCAGCCCCAGCATTTT.

This chain joins TRBV2 and TRBJ2-7, with 7 nucleotides matching TRBD1. There are 15 residues in the CDR3. The germline gives CDR1 SNHLY, CDR2 FYNNEI. With V trimmed by 6 bases and J by 5 bases, 13 bases remained unmatched. The DNA for the CDR3 is TGTGCCAGCAGAGTTACCCAGGGGGTATGGAACGAGCAGTACTTC. The encoded protein is CASRVTQGVWNEQYF.